This TCR beta chain derives from a study of graft-versus-host responses after intestinal transplantation. Study information: After anti-thymocyte globulin induction, recipients took tacrolimus and steroids for two to three years.

Overall study results and limits: High graft-versus-host to host-versus-graft T cell clonal ratios marked allografts of patients with graft-donor macrochimerism. Levels of circulating GvH clones at their peak were associated with early post-transplant HvG declines. Investigators detected GvH clones in recipient marrow, with some emerging earlier in ileum or blood.

V was pared by 5 bases and J by 7 bases, with 12 bases between. This CDR3 comprises 12 residues. In germline, CDR1 is SQVTM, CDR2 ANQGSEA. The assay was immunoSEQ multiplex PCR, and TCRdb's table has in-frame clones only and misses some. The data hold 30,000 to 40,000 clones, with approximately 93% observed a single time. Note on this clone: The antigen is unknown.

This receptor was identified in a human donor who was the organ donor for an intestinal transplant. Sequences were derived from unstimulated CD4+ T cells sorted from spleen or lymph node cells, sampled before transplant. The V call is TRBV29-1, the J call TRBJ2-1, with D possibly TRBD1 on 5 matching bases. The CDR3 DNA reads as TGCAGCGTTACCCTAGGGGTTAATGAGCAGTTCTTC. Amino acid sequence: CSVTLGVNEQFF.